This passage covers 19 T cell receptor beta chains from one sample sequenced in a study of OX40 agonist ivuxolimab in advanced cancers. Clones were read by immunoSEQ multiplex PCR, and TCRdb kept only the in-frame ones, dropping some. The sample has about 36,000 clones, about 77% seen once. The sample was CD4+ or CD8+ T cells sorted from blood, taken in a trial of the OX40 agonist ivuxolimab. The receptors originated from an adult with an advanced solid tumor such as melanoma, head and neck, liver or kidney cancer.

The table lists this clone with a few counts. The chain employs TRBV5-7 and TRBJ1-4; D is unresolved. TRBV5-7 qualifies as an ORF whose function is uncertain. V lost 4 bases and J lost 10, with 17 bases in between. This CDR3 comprises 14 residues. The DNA of the CDR3 is TGTGCCAGCAGCCCCAGATACGGCGGAGGAAAACTGTTTTTT. Translated, it gives CASSPRYGGGKLFF.

This clone was observed a handful of times. This chain links TRBV11-3 with TRBJ2-1; 12 bases map to TRBD2. Per germline, CDR1 SGHNT and CDR2 YENEEA. This CDR3 spans 15 amino acids. V gave up 5 bases and J gave up 9 bases; unmatched junction bases: 8. The DNA of the CDR3 is TGTGCCAGCAGCGCCTCTAGCGGGAGGGATGTTGAGCAGTTCTTC. This codes for CASSASSGRDVEQFF. The variable domain in full, with the rest retrieved from reference TRBV11-3 and TRBJ2-1, is EAGVVQSPRYKIIEKKQPVAFWCNPISGHNTLYWYLQNLGQGPELLIRYENEEAVDDSQLPKDRFSAERLKGVDSTLKIQPAELGDSAVYLCASSASSGRDVEQFFGPGTRLTVL.

The chain is built from TRBV10-3 and TRBJ2-1; a possible D gene is TRBD2 (5 bases). Germline lookup yields CDR1 ENHRY and CDR2 SYGVKD. V lost 0 bases, J lost 9 bases, and 6 bases lay in between. The CDR3 runs 12 residues. The chain's CDR3 is CAISESGSEQFF. The CDR3 DNA is TGTGCCATCAGTGAGTCGGGGAGTGAGCAGTTCTTC.

This chain connects TRBV5-1 to TRBJ2-2; 10 bases are shared with TRBD2. CDR1 is SGHRS, CDR2 YFSETQ, per germline. The CDR3 consists of 19 residues. V gave up 0 bases and J gave up 2 bases; unmatched junction bases: 10. The CDR3, as DNA: TGCGCCAGCAGCTTGGGACTAGCGGGCATAGGGGATAACACCGGGGAGCTGTTTTTT. Its translation: CASSLGLAGIGDNTGELFF.

The chain couples TRBV2 to TRBJ2-2; no reliable D call. The germline gives CDR1 SNHLY, CDR2 FYNNEI. The CDR3 has 13 residues. The germline V and J ends were trimmed by 8 bases and 0 bases, with 7 bases remaining between them. The CDR3 nucleotides are TGTGCCAGCCTGGTCGCGAACACCGGGGAGCTGTTTTTT. Amino acids: CASLVANTGELFF.

The V gene is TRBV2, the J gene TRBJ2-3, with TRBD1 identical over 10 bases. The V gene end was trimmed by 8 bases and the J gene end by 3 bases; junction bases not matched to a gene: 2. CDR3 length equals 13 residues. Germline V gene lookup returns CDR1 SNHLY and CDR2 FYNNEI. The CDR3 DNA reads as TGTGCCAGCTTGGACAGGGGGACAGATACGCAGTATTTT. Protein product: CASLDRGTDTQYF.

The rearrangement joins TRBV6-5 to TRBJ2-5, with D unresolved. With the DNA end fitting TRBJ2-7 better, the J assignment may be wrong. The germline gives CDR1 MNHEY, CDR2 SVGAGI. The CDR3 contains 14 residues. The CDR3 DNA reads as TGTGCCAGCAGTTACTCGGCAGAAGCCTACGAGCAGTACTTC. It codes for CASSYSAEAYEQYF.

This clone was observed a handful of times. The chain employs TRBV27 and TRBJ1-2, with TRBD1 as a possible D gene (6 bases). Germline values: CDR1 MNHEY, CDR2 SMNVEV (reference sequence). V was cut by 6 bases and J by 4 bases, with 15 bases left in between. The CDR3 sequence is 14 residues long. DNA for the CDR3: TGTGCCAGCAGACCTGAGGGGGAAGGCTATGGCTACACCTTC. Translated: CASRPEGEGYGYTF.

V is TRBV7-6 and J is TRBJ2-7, with a weak D call TRBD1 (6 bases). This CDR3 spans 15 amino acids. V lost 6 bases and J 3 bases, leaving 18 bases between the germline ends. CDR1 is SGHVS, CDR2 FNYEAQ, per germline. The CDR3 loop is CASSQGFGVDYEQYF. CDR3 nucleotide sequence: TGTGCCAGCAGTCAGGGGTTCGGGGTAGACTACGAGCAGTACTTC.

V usage is TRBV11-2 and J usage is TRBJ1-2, with D perhaps matching TRBD1 (5 bases). Germline V gene data show CDR1 as SGHAT and CDR2 as FQNNGV. The CDR3 is 15 residues long. V lost 5 bases to trimming and J lost 1 base, with 14 bases between them. The chain's CDR3 is CASSGDGGGNYGYTF. The CDR3 DNA reads TGTGCCAGCAGCGGGGACGGCGGGGGTAACTATGGCTACACCTTC.

The V gene is TRBV9, the J gene TRBJ2-1; 7 positions agree with TRBD2. With 4 bases clipped from V and 5 bases from J, the junction kept 9 bases outside the gene matches. The CDR3 is made up of 15 amino acids. Germline V lookup: CDR1 SGDLS, CDR2 YYNGEE. CDR3 loop: CASSSAGTTNNEQFF. In DNA form, the CDR3 reads TGTGCCAGCAGCTCCGCAGGGACTACAAACAATGAGCAGTTCTTC.

This chain connects TRBV6-6 to TRBJ2-7; weak D call: TRBD2 (5 bases). Looked up from germline, CDR1 is MNHNY and CDR2 is SVGAGI (reference sequence). V was trimmed by 5 bases and J by 5 bases, leaving 13 bases between them. The CDR3 loop spans 13 amino acids. DNA for the CDR3: TGTGCCAGCAGTCAAACTAGTTTTCACGAGCAGTACTTC. Its translation: CASSQTSFHEQYF.

The chain has TRBV9 and TRBJ2-1, with 7 bases matching TRBD1. Germline V gene sequence: CDR1 SGDLS, CDR2 YYNGEE. This CDR3 region has 15 residues. V lost 3 bases to trimming and J lost 0 bases; unmatched junction nucleotides: 3. CDR3 sequence reads: CASSGDRDSYNEQFF. The CDR3 region has the DNA TGTGCCAGCAGCGGCGACAGGGACTCCTACAATGAGCAGTTCTTC.

The chain couples TRBV27 to TRBJ2-5; 9 bases line up with TRBD2. Unmatched junction bases numbered 6, after V lost 3 bases and J lost 1 base. Germline V gene lookup returns CDR1 MNHEY and CDR2 SMNVEV (reference sequence). The CDR3 totals 16 residues. CDR3 amino acids: CASSLLAGDIQETQYF. The CDR3 nucleotides are TGTGCCAGCAGTTTGTTAGCGGGGGATATCCAAGAGACCCAGTACTTC.

The chain is built from TRBV19 and TRBJ2-1; 8 bases agree with TRBD1. There are 15 residues in the CDR3. Looked up from germline, CDR1 is LNHDA and CDR2 is SQIVND (reference sequence). After removal of 9 bases from V and 0 bases from J, the junction contained 7 bases not matched to a gene. The CDR3 reads CASRDRYSSYNEQFF. CDR3 nucleotides: TGTGCCAGCAGGGACAGGTATAGCTCCTACAATGAGCAGTTCTTC.

A few counts support this clone. The V and J genes are TRBV28 and TRBJ2-3, with 13 nucleotides matching TRBD2. The germline V gene encodes CDR1 MDHEN and CDR2 SYDVKM. Unmatched junction bases numbered 5, after V lost 5 bases and J lost 3 bases. The CDR3 consists of 16 residues. CDR3 region: CASSLGLAGATDTQYF. CDR3 nucleotide sequence: TGTGCCAGCAGTCTAGGACTAGCGGGAGCAACAGATACGCAGTATTTT.

This chain uses TRBV5-6 with TRBJ2-7; 12 bases are a match to TRBD2. This CDR3 is 15 amino acids long. With 5 bases clipped from V and 3 bases from J, the junction kept 6 bases outside the gene matches. CDR1 SGHDT and CDR2 YYEEEE come from the germline V gene. Written as DNA, the CDR3 is TGTGCCAGCAGTGATCTAGCGGGAGGGTACTACGAGCAGTACTTC. Translating gives CASSDLAGGYYEQYF. The full variable domain, its missing parts supplied by reference TRBV5-6 and TRBJ2-7, is DAGVTQSPTHLIKTRGQQVTLRCSPKSGHDTVSWYQQALGQGPQFIFQYYEEEERQRGNFPDRFSGHQFPNYSSELNVNALLLGDSALYLCASSDLAGGYYEQYFGPGTRLTVT.

V gene TRBV7-9 combines with J gene TRBJ2-7, with 7 positions matching TRBD1. CDR3 length: 14 residues. From germline, CDR1 is SEHNR and CDR2 FQNEAQ (reference sequence). V lost 3 bases and J lost 5; bases outside the gene matches: 7. CDR3 sequence (DNA): TGTGCCAGCAGCTTTTCCAGGGACAGCCACGAGCAGTACTTC. Translated: CASSFSRDSHEQYF.

This clone was counted once. The J gene is TRBJ1-2, the V gene TRBV4-1; 7 bases line up with TRBD1. The CDR3 sequence is 15 residues long. The germline gives CDR1 MGHRA, CDR2 YSYEKL. The trim removed 6 bases at V and 0 bases at J, leaving 7 bases unmatched. CDR3 sequence: CASSPGTVANYGYTF. The CDR3 coding sequence is TGCGCCAGCAGTCCCGGGACAGTAGCTAACTATGGCTACACCTTC.